The source of this T cell receptor beta chain is a study of shared clonotypes between healthy human individuals. The V end lost 5 bases, the J end lost 6 bases, and 10 bases lay between the germline ends. Germline V CDR1 and CDR2: SEHNR, FQNEAQ (reference sequence). This CDR3 has 12 residues. Each sample came from a Caucasian adult donor living in Nashville, Tennessee. The assay used deep level. Assay used: immunoSEQ multiplex PCR; TCRdb lists only in-frame clones, some missing. Among a few million clones, 90% to 97% were seen once, and the ten largest hold around 0.13%. The chain links TRBV7-9 to TRBJ1-2; D remains ambiguous. The source material was naive CD4+ T cells sorted from blood. Subset given: CD45RA+ positively selected. The origin of this receptor is a man aged 18 to 29 in good health. CDR3 region: CASSIDTNGYTF. Written as DNA, the CDR3 is TGTGCCAGCAGCATAGACACCAATGGCTACACCTTC.